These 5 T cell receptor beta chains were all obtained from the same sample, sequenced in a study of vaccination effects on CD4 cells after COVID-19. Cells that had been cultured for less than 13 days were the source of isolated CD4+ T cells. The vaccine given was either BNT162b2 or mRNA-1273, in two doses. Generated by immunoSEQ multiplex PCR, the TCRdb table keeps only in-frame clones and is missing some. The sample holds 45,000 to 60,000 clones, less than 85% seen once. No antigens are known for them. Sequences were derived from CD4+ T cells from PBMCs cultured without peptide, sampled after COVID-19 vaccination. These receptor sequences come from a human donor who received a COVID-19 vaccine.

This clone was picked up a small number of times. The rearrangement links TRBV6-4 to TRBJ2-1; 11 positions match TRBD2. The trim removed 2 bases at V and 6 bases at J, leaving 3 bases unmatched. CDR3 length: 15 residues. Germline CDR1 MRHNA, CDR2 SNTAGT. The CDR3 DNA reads TGTGCCAGCAGTGACGGACTAGCGGGCGGCAATGAGCAGTTCTTC. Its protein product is CASSDGLAGGNEQFF.

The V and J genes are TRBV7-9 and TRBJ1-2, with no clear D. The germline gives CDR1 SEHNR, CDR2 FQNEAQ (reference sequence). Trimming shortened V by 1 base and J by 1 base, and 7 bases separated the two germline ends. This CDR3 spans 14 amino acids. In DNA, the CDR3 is TGTGCCAGCAGCTTAGAGACGGTTAACTATGGCTACACCTTC. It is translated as CASSLETVNYGYTF.

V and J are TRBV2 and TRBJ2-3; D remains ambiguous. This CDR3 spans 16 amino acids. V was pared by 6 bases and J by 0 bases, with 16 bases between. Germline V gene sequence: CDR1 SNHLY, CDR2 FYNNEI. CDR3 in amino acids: CASSLIGITSTDTQYF. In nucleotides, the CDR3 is TGTGCCAGCAGCTTAATAGGCATCACTAGCACAGATACGCAGTATTTT.

As DNA, the CDR3 is TGTGCCAGCAGTGATCTCGGGGGGCTAGAGGAGACCCAGTACTTC. Translated, it gives CASSDLGGLEETQYF. This rearrangement joins TRBV2 to TRBJ2-5; perhaps TRBD2 as D (7 bases). Looked up from germline, CDR1 is SNHLY and CDR2 is FYNNEI. This CDR3 is built from 15 residues. Trimming took 3 bases from V and 5 from J, leaving 16 bases between them.

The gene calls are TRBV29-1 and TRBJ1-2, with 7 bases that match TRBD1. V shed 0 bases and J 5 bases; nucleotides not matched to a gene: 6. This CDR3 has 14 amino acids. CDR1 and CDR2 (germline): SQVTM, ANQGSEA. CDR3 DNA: TGCAGCGTTGAAGATCTTCAGGGGGTTTATGGCTACACCTTC. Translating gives CSVEDLQGVYGYTF.